The entry that follows covers one T cell receptor (beta chain) sequence. How the authors handled the data: For nucleated cells, counts were estimated from reference gene primer amplification. The repertoire was sequenced with immunoSEQ multiplex PCR; TCRdb's copy has only in-frame clones and lacks some. V, J and clone size are those of that table, while D and trimming were read from the DNA. The top ten clones hold 3.5% to 4% of a sample with 350,000 to 450,000 clones, 85% of them seen once. The sample is drawn from a study of blood T cell repertoires in COVID-19. About the research overall: The study drew acute and convalescent COVID-19 samples from the United States, Italy and Spain. T cells, B-cell-depleted T cells, or PBMCs supplied cDNA or gDNA.

The V gene's germline CDR1 is MNHNS and CDR2 SASEGT. There are 15 residues in the CDR3. The J segment lost 13 bases and the V segment lost 2 bases, leaving 12 bases of the junction unmatched. Sequenced sample: peripheral blood. This clonotype originated in a woman aged 18-29 years with acute or convalescent COVID-19. This chain uses TRBV6-1 with TRBJ2-2, with 8 bases fitting TRBD1. DNA of the CDR3: TGTGCCAGCAGTGAAAGGACAGGGATGGCCCCCTGGCTGTTTTTT. Translated, it gives CASSERTGMAPWLFF.